This record looks at one TCR beta chain sequence and its context. Antigen specificity is unknown. The sample belongs to a study of shared clonotypes between healthy human individuals. Using immunoSEQ multiplex PCR, the repertoire was profiled, and TCRdb retains in-frame clones only, with some absent. The profile shows 650,000 to 750,000 clones, 72% of them singletons. The CDR3 runs to 15 residues. In germline, CDR1 is SGHRS, CDR2 YFSETQ. The ends were cut back, 4 bases at V and 2 bases at J, with 14 bases in the middle. Study results and limitations: Unshared clonotypes carried lower generation probabilities than those common to all four donors.

The rearrangement links TRBV5-1 to TRBJ2-3; possibly TRBD1 for D (6 bases). The TCR originated in a woman younger than 45 in good health. Input material: memory CD4+ T cells sorted from blood. Subset defined: CD45RA-negative fraction. CDR3 DNA: TGCGCCAGCAGCCAGGGGCGGCTAAACACAGATACGCAGTATTTT. It translates to CASSQGRLNTDTQYF. Using reference TRBV5-1 and TRBJ2-3 for the parts outside the CDR3, the full variable domain is KAGVTQTPRYLIKTRGQQVTLSCSPISGHRSVSWYQQTPGQGLQFLFEYFSETQRNKGNFPGRFSGRQFSNSRSEMNVSTLELGDSALYLCASSQGRLNTDTQYFGPGTRLTVL.